This note documents a single T cell receptor beta chain sequence. Its specificity is unknown. This sample was included in a study of cytomegalovirus exposure and HLA in healthy donors. PCR amplification relied on 60 Vbeta primers (plus 13 Jbeta primers). Using immunoSEQ multiplex PCR, the repertoire was profiled, and TCRdb retains in-frame clones only, with some absent. This table holds around 150,000 clones, about 73% found once. Study-wide results and limits: CMV serostatus was the sole immune exposure information available.

Germline loops: CDR1 SGHNT, CDR2 YYREEE (reference sequence). The CDR3 extends over 15 amino acids. Germline trimming cut 0 bases from V and 7 bases from J; bases unmatched to any gene: 5. V is TRBV5-4 and J is TRBJ2-4, with TRBD1 identical over 9 bases. The origin of this receptor is a middle-aged woman in good health and CMV-seronegative. What was sequenced was PBMCs. Written as DNA, the CDR3 is TGTGCCAGCAGCTTGGCCGAGACAGGGGGTAACATTCAGTACTTC. It is translated as CASSLAETGGNIQYF.